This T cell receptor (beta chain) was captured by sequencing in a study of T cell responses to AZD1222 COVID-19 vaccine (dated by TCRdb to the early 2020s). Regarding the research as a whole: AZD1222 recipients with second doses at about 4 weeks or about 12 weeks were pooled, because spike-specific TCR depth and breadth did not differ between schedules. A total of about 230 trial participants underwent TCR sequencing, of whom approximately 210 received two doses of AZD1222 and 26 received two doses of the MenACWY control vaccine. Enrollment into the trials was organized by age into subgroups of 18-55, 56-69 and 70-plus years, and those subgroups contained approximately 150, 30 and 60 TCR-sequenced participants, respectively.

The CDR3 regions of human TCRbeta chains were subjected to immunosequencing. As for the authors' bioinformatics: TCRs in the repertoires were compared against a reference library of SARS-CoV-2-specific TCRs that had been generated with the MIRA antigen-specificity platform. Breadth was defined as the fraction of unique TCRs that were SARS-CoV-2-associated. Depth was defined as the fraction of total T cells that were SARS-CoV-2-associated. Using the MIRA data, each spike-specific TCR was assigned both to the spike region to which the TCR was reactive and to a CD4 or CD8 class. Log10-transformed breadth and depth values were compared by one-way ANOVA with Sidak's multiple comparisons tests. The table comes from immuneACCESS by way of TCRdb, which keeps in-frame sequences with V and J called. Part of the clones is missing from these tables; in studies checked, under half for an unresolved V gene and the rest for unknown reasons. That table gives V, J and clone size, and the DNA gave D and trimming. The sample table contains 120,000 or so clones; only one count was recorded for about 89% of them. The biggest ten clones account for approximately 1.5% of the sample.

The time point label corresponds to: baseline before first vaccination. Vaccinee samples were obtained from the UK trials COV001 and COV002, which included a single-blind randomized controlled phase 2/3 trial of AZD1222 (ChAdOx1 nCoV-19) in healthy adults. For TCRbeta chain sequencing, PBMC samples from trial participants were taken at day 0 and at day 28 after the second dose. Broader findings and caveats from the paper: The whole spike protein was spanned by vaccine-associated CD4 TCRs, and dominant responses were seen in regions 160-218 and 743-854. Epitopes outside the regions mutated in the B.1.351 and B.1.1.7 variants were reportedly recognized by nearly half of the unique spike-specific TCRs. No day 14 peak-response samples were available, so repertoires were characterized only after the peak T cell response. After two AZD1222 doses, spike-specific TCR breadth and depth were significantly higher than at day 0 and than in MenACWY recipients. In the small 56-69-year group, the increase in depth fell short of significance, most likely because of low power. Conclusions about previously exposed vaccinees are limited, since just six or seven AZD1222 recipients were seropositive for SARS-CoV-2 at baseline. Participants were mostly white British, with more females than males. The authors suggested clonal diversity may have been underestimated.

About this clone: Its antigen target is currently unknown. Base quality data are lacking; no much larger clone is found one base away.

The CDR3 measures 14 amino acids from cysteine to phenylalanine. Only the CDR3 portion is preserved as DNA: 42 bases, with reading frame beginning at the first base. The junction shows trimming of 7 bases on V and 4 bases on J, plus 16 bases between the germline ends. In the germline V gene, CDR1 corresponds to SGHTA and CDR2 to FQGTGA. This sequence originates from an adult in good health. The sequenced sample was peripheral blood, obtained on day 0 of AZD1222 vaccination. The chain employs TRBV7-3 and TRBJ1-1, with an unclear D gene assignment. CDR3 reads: CASTPMGGLTEAFF. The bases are TGTGCCAGCACTCCCATGGGCGGCCTCACTGAAGCTTTCTTT.